These 20 T cell receptor beta chains share one sample of origin, sequenced in a study of T cell clones after liver transplantation. Sequencing was performed with immunoSEQ multiplex PCR; in TCRdb, only in-frame clones are kept and a portion is missing. The profile shows tens of thousands of clones, less than 75% of them singletons. The sample here was CD4+ T cells from blood, taken at the 22-month timepoint. All receptors derive from a human patient who received a liver transplant. Some T cells may be the graft donor's.

The chain joins TRBV21-1 to TRBJ1-2; no DNA check was done on the table's D call, TRBD1. TRBV21-1 is annotated as a pseudogene. This CDR3 region has 11 residues. CDR3 coding DNA: TGTGCCAGCAGCAAAGGGCCAGGGGCGACCTTC. Its translation is CASSKGPGATF.

This clone was recorded only once. The chain has TRBV10-3 and TRBJ1-1, with 10 bases that match TRBD1. The CDR3 runs to 14 residues. Germline V gene data show CDR1 as ENHRY and CDR2 as SYGVKD. V trimming: 6 bases; J trimming: 4 bases; junction bases outside the gene matches: 5. This CDR3 is CAISGRDRGTEAFF. In DNA, the CDR3 is TGTGCCATCAGCGGAAGGGACAGGGGCACTGAAGCTTTCTTT.

This clone was detected only a few times. In DNA form, the CDR3 reads TGTGCCAGTAGTATGCTGAGTAGCAATCAGCCCCAGCATTTT. Translated: CASSMLSSNQPQHF. V usage is TRBV19 and J usage is TRBJ1-5; D is unclear. CDR3 length: 14 residues. The V and J ends lost 3 bases and 0 bases respectively, with 6 bases between them. Germline CDR1 is LNHDA and CDR2 is SQIVND (reference sequence). Supplemented by reference TRBV19 and TRBJ1-5, the full variable domain reads DGGITQSPKYLFRKEGQNVTLSCEQNLNHDAMYWYRQDPGQGLRLIYYSQIVNDFQKGDIAEGYSVSREKKESFPLTVTSAQKNPTAFYLCASSMLSSNQPQHFGDGTRLSIL.

The chain joins TRBV27 to TRBJ1-1; 7 bases align to TRBD1. This CDR3 comprises 13 residues. Per germline, CDR1 MNHEY and CDR2 SMNVEV (reference sequence). V shed 8 bases, J shed 4 bases, and the junction held 7 bases outside the gene matches. Here the CDR3 DNA reads TGTGCCAGCCTCTCCCCAGGGGGCACTGAAGCTTTCTTT. Its translation is CASLSPGGTEAFF.

The chain couples TRBV7-9 to TRBJ1-1; D call uncertain. CDR3 size: 17 residues. The germline CDR1 and CDR2 sequences are SEHNR and FQNEAQ (reference sequence). Deletions cut 2 bases from V and 1 base from J, with 17 bases between. The CDR3 bases are TGTGCCAGCAGCTTATTTGTACTGTCGGGGAAGAACACTGAAGCTTTCTTT. It yields the protein CASSLFVLSGKNTEAFF.

This clone was detected only a few times. The V call is TRBV9, the J call TRBJ1-2; D unresolved. Germline V gives CDR1 SGDLS, CDR2 YYNGEE. Trimming took off 3 bases at V and 2 bases at J, with 11 bases between the two ends. This CDR3 contains 14 residues. The CDR3 sequence is CASSEPLGNYGYTF. CDR3 sequence (DNA): TGTGCCAGCAGCGAGCCGTTAGGGAACTATGGCTACACCTTC. The full variable domain, rest sourced from reference TRBV9 and TRBJ1-2, is DSGVTQTPKHLITATGQRVTLRCSPRSGDLSVYWYQQSLDQGLQFLIQYYNGEERAKGNILERFSAQQFPDLHSELNLSSLELGDSALYFCASSEPLGNYGYTFGSGTRLTVV.

The genes are TRBV2 and TRBJ1-1, with 10 nucleotides matching TRBD1. The CDR3 loop spans 16 amino acids. The ends lost 7 bases at V and 1 base at J; junction bases unmatched: 9. Germline-derived CDR1 and CDR2 are SNHLY and FYNNEI. This chain's CDR3 is CASIRDRGFGNTEAFF. For the CDR3, the DNA is TGTGCCAGCATCCGGGACAGGGGATTTGGGAACACTGAAGCTTTCTTT. Variable domain in full (rest from reference TRBV2 and TRBJ1-1): EPEVTQTPSHQVTQMGQEVILRCVPISNHLYFYWYRQILGQKVEFLVSFYNNEISEKSEIFDDQFSVERPDGSNFTLKIRSTKLEDSAMYFCASIRDRGFGNTEAFFGQGTRLTVV.

This chain joins TRBV15 and TRBJ1-2; TRBD1 agrees at 8 bases. The junction had 6 bases not matched to a gene; V was cut back by 0 bases and J by 6 bases. This CDR3 region has 15 residues. Germline values: CDR1 LNHNV, CDR2 YYDKDF (reference sequence). The CDR3 region is CATSRDQGARDGYTF. The CDR3 coding sequence is TGTGCCACCAGCAGAGATCAGGGGGCGAGGGATGGCTACACCTTC.

V and J are TRBV29-1 and TRBJ2-1, with D tentatively TRBD1 (5 bases). V was cut by 3 bases and J by 3 bases, with 15 bases left in between. Germline CDR1 reads SQVTM; CDR2 reads ANQGSEA. The CDR3 is made up of 15 amino acids. The CDR3 DNA is TGCAGCGTTGACCAGGGAAAGGTACTCTACAATGAGCAGTTCTTC. Translating it yields CSVDQGKVLYNEQFF.

The rearrangement links TRBV6-1 to TRBJ2-7; D call uncertain. Germline values: CDR1 MNHNS, CDR2 SASEGT. V lost 5 bases, J lost 5 bases, and 10 bases lay in between. CDR3 size: 12 residues. The CDR3 protein is CASSRNRDEQYF. For the CDR3, the DNA is TGTGCCAGCAGTCGAAACCGGGACGAGCAGTACTTC.

The chain couples TRBV2 to TRBJ1-6; tentative D call: TRBD1 (6 bases). Germline values: CDR1 SNHLY, CDR2 FYNNEI. The CDR3 is 17 amino acids. V lost 2 bases, J lost 9 bases, and 20 bases lay in between. CDR3 amino acids: CASSESSPGGAGSPLHF. The CDR3 DNA follows: TGTGCCAGCAGTGAATCCTCGCCGGGGGGGGCGGGTTCACCCCTCCACTTT.

This clone was seen more than once but under ten times. V and J are TRBV7-9 and TRBJ2-2, with D possibly matching TRBD2 (6 bases). The CDR3 runs to 12 residues. The V gene lost 8 bases and the J gene lost 3 bases, with 7 bases spanning the gap. The germline V gene has CDR1 SEHNR and CDR2 FQNEAQ (reference sequence). CDR3 in DNA: TGTGCCAGCCGCGGGGACACCGGGGAGCTGTTTTTT. Residues: CASRGDTGELFF.

This clone was seen only a few times. CDR3 coding DNA: TGTGCCAGCAGCCCCTGGGGGGGCAGGAATAATTCACCCCTCCACTTT. Protein sequence: CASSPWGGRNNSPLHF. The V and J genes are TRBV7-9 and TRBJ1-6; maybe TRBD1 (6 bases). The CDR3 loop spans 16 amino acids. The germline V gene encodes CDR1 SEHNR and CDR2 FQNEAQ (reference sequence). The V end lost 5 bases, the J end lost 5 bases, and 16 bases lay between the germline ends.

This clone was observed a handful of times. The V call is TRBV7-2, the J call TRBJ2-7; D gene unclear. Germline V gene lookup returns CDR1 SGHTA and CDR2 FQGNSA. V lost 6 bases and J 0 bases, leaving 12 bases between the germline ends. This CDR3 contains 14 residues. The chain's CDR3 is CASSYGPTSYEQYF. The CDR3 DNA reads as TGTGCCAGCAGTTACGGACCAACCTCCTACGAGCAGTACTTC.

This chain connects TRBV18 to TRBJ2-5; a possible D gene is TRBD2 (5 bases). Per the germline V gene, CDR1 is KGHSH and CDR2 is LQKENI. Deletions cut 2 bases from V and 10 bases from J, with 8 bases between. This CDR3 is built from 11 residues. For the CDR3, the DNA is TGTGCCAGCTCACCAGGGAGTGGCCAGTACTTC. This codes for CASSPGSGQYF. Supplemented by reference TRBV18 and TRBJ2-5, the full variable domain reads NAGVMQNPRHLVRRRGQEARLRCSPMKGHSHVYWYRQLPEEGLKFMVYLQKENIIDESGMPKERFSAEFPKEGPSILRIQQVVRGDSAAYFCASSPGSGQYFGPGTRLLVL.

This clone was observed a few times. This chain joins TRBV2 and TRBJ1-4; 7 bases are shared with TRBD1. This CDR3 spans 14 amino acids. Germline-derived CDR1 and CDR2 are SNHLY and FYNNEI. The trim removed 7 bases at V and 9 bases at J, leaving 11 bases unmatched. The CDR3 DNA is TGTGCCAGCAAGCAGGAGGGGGCAACGAAAAAACTGTTTTTT. Its protein product is CASKQEGATKKLFF.

This chain joins TRBV7-2 and TRBJ2-7; D possibly uses TRBD1 or TRBD2 (6 bases each). This CDR3 contains 15 residues. Per germline, CDR1 SGHTA and CDR2 FQGNSA. The germline V and J ends were trimmed by 5 bases and 3 bases, with 17 bases remaining between them. CDR3 amino acids: CASSREQGISYEQYF. DNA for the CDR3: TGTGCCAGCAGCCGGGAGCAGGGGATCAGCTACGAGCAGTACTTC.

V gene TRBV28 combines with J gene TRBJ2-5; 7 nucleotides agree with TRBD2. Germline assignment: CDR1 MDHEN and CDR2 SYDVKM. V dropped 5 bases and J dropped 4; count of bases not matched to a gene: 10. There are 15 residues in the CDR3. CDR3 DNA: TGTGCCAGCAGTCCGGGGGGAGGTTGGCGAGAGACCCAGTACTTC. This translates into CASSPGGGWRETQYF.

The chain employs TRBV7-9 and TRBJ1-2; 7 bases agree with TRBD1. The CDR3 spans 13 residues. Germline assignment: CDR1 SEHNR and CDR2 FQNEAQ (reference sequence). Trimming cost V 5 bases and J 7 bases; bases outside gene matches: 7. The CDR3 coding sequence is TGTGCCAGCAGCCCACAGGGGCCTATTGGCTACACCTTC. Its translation: CASSPQGPIGYTF.

The chain links TRBV7-6 to TRBJ2-7, with D possibly called TRBD1 or TRBD2 (5 bases each). The CDR3 has 16 residues. Trimming left V 5 bases short and J 4 bases short, with 21 bases between. Germline V lookup: CDR1 SGHVS, CDR2 FNYEAQ. For the CDR3, the DNA is TGTGCCAGCAGCCCCCGGGGCAGGGCTGGGGATTACGAGCAGTACTTC. Amino acid sequence: CASSPRGRAGDYEQYF.